The entry that follows covers one T cell receptor (beta chain) sequence. Its antigen is as yet unknown. CDR1 and CDR2 from the germline V gene are MGHDK and SYGVNS. This CDR3 has 17 amino acids. V trimming: 6 bases; J trimming: 6 bases; junction bases outside the gene matches: 11. This sample stems from a study of T cell responses to AZD1222 COVID-19 vaccine. General study results and limits: Clonal diversity was possibly underestimated, and white British individuals and females predominated among donors. Across spike, vaccine-associated CD4 TCRs were found, dominant at 160-218 and 743-854.

Data came from immunoSEQ multiplex PCR; TCRdb stores just in-frame clones and leaves some out. The profile shows about 80,000 clones, around 85% of them singletons. This TCR came from an adult who received the AZD1222 COVID-19 vaccine. The chain joins TRBV25-1 to TRBJ2-1; 13 nucleotides match TRBD2. Sequences were derived from peripheral blood, sampled 28 days after the second AZD1222 dose. CDR3 loop: CASSFPGLAGLGNEQFF. DNA for the CDR3: TGTGCCAGCAGCTTCCCGGGACTAGCGGGACTCGGCAATGAGCAGTTCTTC.